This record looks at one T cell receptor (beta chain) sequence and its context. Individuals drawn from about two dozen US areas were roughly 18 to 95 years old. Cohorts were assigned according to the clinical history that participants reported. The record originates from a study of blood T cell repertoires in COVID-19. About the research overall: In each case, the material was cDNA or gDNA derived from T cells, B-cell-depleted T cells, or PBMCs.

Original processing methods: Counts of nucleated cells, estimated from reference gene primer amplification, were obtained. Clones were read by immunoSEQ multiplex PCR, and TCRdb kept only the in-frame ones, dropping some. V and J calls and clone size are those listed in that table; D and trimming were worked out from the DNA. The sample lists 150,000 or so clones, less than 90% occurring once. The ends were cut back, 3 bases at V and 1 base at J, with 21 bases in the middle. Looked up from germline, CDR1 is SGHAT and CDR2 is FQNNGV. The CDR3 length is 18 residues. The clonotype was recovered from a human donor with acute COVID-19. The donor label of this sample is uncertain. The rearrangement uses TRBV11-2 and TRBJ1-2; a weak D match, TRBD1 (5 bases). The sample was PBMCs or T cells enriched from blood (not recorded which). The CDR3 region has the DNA TGTGCCAGCAGCTTCTCTACCGGGGCGGGAACCCTTAACTATGGCTACACCTTC. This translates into CASSFSTGAGTLNYGYTF.